The T cell receptor beta chain under discussion was sequenced for a study of T cell responses to AZD1222 COVID-19 vaccine. Clones were read by immunoSEQ multiplex PCR, and TCRdb kept only the in-frame ones, dropping some. The sample shows more than 150,000 clones, over 80% of them seen only once. CDR3 size: 13 residues. Germline V gene sequence: CDR1 SQVTM, CDR2 ANQGSEA. The germline V and J ends were trimmed by 6 bases and 1 base, with 12 bases remaining between them. This sequence originates from an adult in good health. Sequenced material: peripheral blood, taken on day 0 of MenACWY control vaccination. The chain is built from TRBV29-1 and TRBJ1-2, with D perhaps matching TRBD1 (5 bases). This chain's CDR3 is CSVGVQVNYGYTF. In DNA, the CDR3 is TGCAGCGTGGGGGTACAGGTTAACTATGGCTACACCTTC.